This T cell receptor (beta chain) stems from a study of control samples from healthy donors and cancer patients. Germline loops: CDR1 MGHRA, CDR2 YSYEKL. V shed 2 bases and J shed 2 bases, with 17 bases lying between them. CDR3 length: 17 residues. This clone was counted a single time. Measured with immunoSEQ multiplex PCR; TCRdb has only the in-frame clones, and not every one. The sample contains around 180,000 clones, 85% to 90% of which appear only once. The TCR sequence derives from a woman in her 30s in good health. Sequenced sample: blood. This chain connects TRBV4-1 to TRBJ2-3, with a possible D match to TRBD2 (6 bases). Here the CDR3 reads CASSQTASTSVTDTQYF. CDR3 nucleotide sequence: TGCGCCAGCAGCCAAACGGCTTCGACTAGTGTCACAGATACGCAGTATTTT.